The 30 T cell receptor beta chains presented below share a single source sample, sequenced in a study of identifying expanded T cells in peripheral blood. Some clones are missing from TCRdb's copy, which holds only in-frame ones; the method was immunoSEQ multiplex PCR. Among 70,000 to 100,000 clones, more than 75% were seen once, and the ten largest hold approximately 5.6%. The sample taken for sequencing was blood. The receptor source for this set is a person between 18 and 75 years old in good health.

The rearrangement joins TRBV19 to TRBJ2-7; 7 nucleotides align to TRBD1. V shed 5 bases and J 2 bases; nucleotides not matched to a gene: 9. The germline V gene encodes CDR1 LNHDA and CDR2 SQIVND (reference sequence). The CDR3 sequence is 15 residues long. In nucleotides, the CDR3 is TGTGCCAGTAGTCAGAAACCGGGACAGCCCTACGAGCAGTACTTC. Translating gives CASSQKPGQPYEQYF.

The chain joins TRBV9 to TRBJ2-7; TRBD2 matches 8 bases. The germline gives CDR1 SGDLS, CDR2 YYNGEE. Trimming cost V 3 bases and J 4 bases; bases outside gene matches: 0. This CDR3 contains 12 residues. Written as DNA, the CDR3 is TGTGCCAGCAGCGGCGGGGGGTACGAGCAGTACTTC. This codes for CASSGGGYEQYF.

The rearrangement joins TRBV5-1 to TRBJ1-1; a possible D gene is TRBD1 (6 bases). Germline CDR1 and CDR2: SGHRS and YFSETQ. The CDR3 spans 15 residues. V lost 4 bases and J 1 base, leaving 14 bases between the germline ends. The CDR3 protein is CASSEWGQTNTEAFF. The CDR3 DNA sequence: TGCGCCAGCAGCGAGTGGGGACAAACGAACACTGAAGCTTTCTTT.

The gene calls are TRBV19 and TRBJ2-1; weak D call: TRBD1 (5 bases). The length of the CDR3 is 14 residues. Germline V lookup: CDR1 LNHDA, CDR2 SQIVND (reference sequence). Trimming took off 3 bases at V and 3 bases at J, with 9 bases between the two ends. The CDR3 DNA sequence: TGTGCCAGTAGTATGAAAGGGGTCTACAATGAGCAGTTCTTC. This translates into CASSMKGVYNEQFF.

The CDR3 DNA is TGCGCCAGCAGCCAGTTTTCTTGGGCCTATGGCTACACCTTC. It codes for CASSQFSWAYGYTF. The chain recombines TRBV4-1 with TRBJ1-2; D is uncertain. Trimming left V 3 bases short and J 4 bases short, with 12 bases between. This CDR3 comprises 14 residues. Germline V gene sequence: CDR1 MGHRA, CDR2 YSYEKL.

J is TRBJ1-2 and V is TRBV4-1; weak D call: TRBD1 (5 bases). The germline V gene has CDR1 MGHRA and CDR2 YSYEKL. Between the trimmed V and J ends, which lost 1 base and 4 bases, there was a span of 13 bases. The CDR3 totals 15 residues. CDR3 in DNA: TGCGCCAGCAGCCAAGTAGAGGGGTTTGCCTATGGCTACACCTTC. It is translated as CASSQVEGFAYGYTF.

This clone was recorded a few times. The V gene is TRBV7-7, the J gene TRBJ2-2, with 8 bases lining up with TRBD2. The J segment lost 2 bases and the V segment lost 5 bases, leaving 4 bases of the junction unmatched. CDR1 SSHAT and CDR2 FNYEAQ come from the germline V gene (reference sequence). This CDR3 is 15 amino acids long. This CDR3 reads CASSPREGNTGELFF. The CDR3 nucleotides are TGTGCCAGCAGCCCCCGGGAGGGCAACACCGGGGAGCTGTTTTTT.

This clone occurred a few times. The gene calls are TRBV27 and TRBJ1-5; unclear D gene. CDR1 and CDR2 (germline): MNHEY, SMNVEV (reference sequence). The ends were cut back, 5 bases at V and 3 bases at J, with 17 bases in the middle. This CDR3 is 16 amino acids long. The CDR3 DNA is TGTGCCAGCAGTAGGAGTGCAGGACTGATCAATCAGCCCCAGCATTTT. Translating gives CASSRSAGLINQPQHF.

The chain combines TRBV5-1 with TRBJ2-7; 7 bases map to TRBD1. Unmatched junction bases numbered 8, after V lost 5 bases and J lost 0 bases. CDR3 length: 15 amino acids. Germline CDR1 and CDR2: SGHRS and YFSETQ. The CDR3 coding sequence is TGCGCCAGCAGATCTGGGACAGAGAGCTCCTACGAGCAGTACTTC. It specifies CASRSGTESSYEQYF.

V gene TRBV5-6 combines with J gene TRBJ2-6; D is uncertain. The V gene's germline CDR1 is SGHDT and CDR2 YYEEEE. This CDR3 has 17 residues. V lost 2 bases and J lost 4, with 16 bases in between. Here the CDR3 DNA reads TGTGCCAGCAGCTTCTCCACAGAGCCATCAGGGGCCAACGTCCTGACTTTC. It yields the protein CASSFSTEPSGANVLTF.

The chain employs TRBV7-9 and TRBJ1-6; 7 positions agree with TRBD1. Germline assignment: CDR1 SEHNR and CDR2 FQNEAQ (reference sequence). After removal of 3 bases from V and 7 bases from J, the junction contained 3 bases not matched to a gene. The CDR3 totals 14 residues. The CDR3 protein is CASSLGQWNSPLHF. For the CDR3, the DNA is TGTGCCAGCAGCTTGGGACAGTGGAATTCACCCCTCCACTTT.

The gene calls are TRBV7-9 and TRBJ1-1, with unresolved D. Germline V CDR1 and CDR2: SEHNR, FQNEAQ (reference sequence). V was shortened by 7 bases and J by 0 bases, with 15 bases between the two germline ends. The CDR3 runs 15 residues. The CDR3 region is CASIPGSGLNTEAFF. Written as DNA, the CDR3 is TGTGCCAGCATCCCGGGCTCGGGTTTGAACACTGAAGCTTTCTTT.

The rearrangement joins TRBV6-1 to TRBJ1-4; D uncertain. V shed 11 bases and J shed 7 bases, with 5 bases lying between them. The germline CDR1 and CDR2 sequences are MNHNS and SASEGT. This CDR3 region has 9 residues. The CDR3 DNA reads as TGTGCCTGTGGTGAAAAACTGTTTTTT. Protein sequence: CACGEKLFF.

The chain carries TRBV7-6 and TRBJ1-5; D call uncertain. V gave up 9 bases and J gave up 4 bases, with 13 bases separating them. From germline, CDR1 is SGHVS and CDR2 FNYEAQ. The CDR3 totals 13 residues. This CDR3 reads CASRQVKNQPQHF. The CDR3 region has the DNA TGTGCCAGTCGTCAGGTGAAGAATCAGCCCCAGCATTTT.

The chain is built from TRBV25-1 and TRBJ2-2; the D gene is possibly TRBD1 (6 bases). The CDR3 covers 15 residues. Per germline, CDR1 MGHDK and CDR2 SYGVNS. V was pared by 10 bases and J by 0 bases, with 15 bases between. CDR3 coding DNA: TGTGCCACAGGGACAACATTACCGAACACCGGGGAGCTGTTTTTT. Translating it yields CATGTTLPNTGELFF.

The rearrangement uses TRBV28 and TRBJ1-1; TRBD1 aligns across 8 bases. The CDR3 loop spans 12 amino acids. CDR1 MDHEN and CDR2 SYDVKM come from the germline V gene. Trimming took 8 bases from V and 12 from J; bases not matched to a gene: 11. The DNA for the CDR3 is TGTGCCAGCGGAATCAGGGGGCTAGGATCTTTCTTT. It translates to CASGIRGLGSFF.

This chain joins TRBV5-5 and TRBJ2-7, with 7 positions matching TRBD1. This CDR3 spans 16 amino acids. V trimming: 2 bases; J trimming: 2 bases; junction bases outside the gene matches: 10. Germline CDR1 reads SGHKS; CDR2 reads YYEKEE (reference sequence). CDR3 sequence reads: CASSFRDSYPTYEQYF. Here the CDR3 DNA reads TGTGCCAGCAGCTTCCGGGACAGCTACCCAACCTACGAGCAGTACTTC.

The J gene is TRBJ2-3, the V gene TRBV6-4; D remains ambiguous. The CDR3 is 13 amino acids. V was clipped by 4 bases and J by 8 bases, with 13 bases between them. Germline assignment: CDR1 MRHNA and CDR2 SNTAGT. For the CDR3, the DNA is TGTGCCAGCAGTGCCGCCCCCGGCCGTACGCAGTATTTT. This sequence encodes CASSAAPGRTQYF.

This chain links TRBV6-5 with TRBJ2-7; 8 bases map to TRBD1. J gave up 2 bases and V 7 bases, and 10 bases lay outside the gene matches. The CDR3 sequence is 15 residues long. The germline gives CDR1 MNHEY, CDR2 SVGAGI. The CDR3 is CASTDRTGSAYEQYF. The CDR3 DNA follows: TGTGCCAGCACCGACCGGACAGGGTCTGCCTACGAGCAGTACTTC.

The chain uses TRBV19 and TRBJ1-5, with D perhaps TRBD1 (5 bases). Germline-derived CDR1 and CDR2 are LNHDA and SQIVND (reference sequence). This CDR3 comprises 16 residues. The V end lost 5 bases, the J end lost 1 base, and 15 bases lay between the germline ends. The chain's CDR3 is CASSAGGTVSNQPQHF. The DNA of the CDR3 is TGTGCCAGTAGTGCCGGTGGGACGGTAAGCAATCAGCCCCAGCATTTT.

This sequence joins TRBV29-1 and TRBJ2-7, with TRBD1 matching over 10 bases. V shed 6 bases and J 4 bases; nucleotides not matched to a gene: 6. This CDR3 is built from 13 residues. Germline V gene lookup returns CDR1 SQVTM and CDR2 ANQGSEA. This chain's CDR3 is CSVAGTGVYEQYF. CDR3 bases: TGCAGCGTCGCCGGGACAGGGGTGTACGAGCAGTACTTC.

This chain links TRBV18 with TRBJ2-1, with D uncertain. CDR1 is KGHSH, CDR2 LQKENI, per germline. V was cut by 0 bases and J by 0 bases, with 12 bases left in between. This CDR3 is built from 17 residues. CDR3 sequence reads: CASSPPVGISSYNEQFF. The CDR3 DNA follows: TGTGCCAGCTCACCACCGGTTGGTATATCCTCCTACAATGAGCAGTTCTTC.

This rearrangement joins TRBV2 to TRBJ2-5, with 7 bases matching TRBD2. Per the germline V gene, CDR1 is SNHLY and CDR2 is FYNNEI. The CDR3 is 13 residues long. V lost 3 bases and J lost 3; bases outside the gene matches: 1. CDR3 bases: TGTGCCAGCAGTGACACTAGCGAAGAGACCCAGTACTTC. It yields the protein CASSDTSEETQYF.

The rearrangement links TRBV11-3 to TRBJ2-7; D gene ambiguous. The CDR3 length is 18 residues. V was trimmed by 0 bases and J by 0 bases, leaving 18 bases between them. CDR1 is SGHNT and CDR2 is YENEEA in the germline V gene. The CDR3 protein is CASSLEKIGGRYSYEQYF. CDR3 bases: TGTGCCAGCAGCTTAGAGAAAATAGGCGGACGGTACTCCTACGAGCAGTACTTC.

The chain joins TRBV10-3 to TRBJ1-5; unclear D gene. CDR3 length: 17 amino acids. V was pared by 6 bases and J by 3 bases, with 21 bases between. Germline values: CDR1 ENHRY, CDR2 SYGVKD. The CDR3 coding sequence is TGTGCCATCAGCCCGGTCTCAATGACCTTTACCAATCAGCCCCAGCATTTT. Its protein is CAISPVSMTFTNQPQHF.

The chain joins TRBV6-1 to TRBJ1-6; D uncertain. V lost 3 bases and J lost 8, with 8 bases in between. Germline CDR1 MNHNS, CDR2 SASEGT. The CDR3 loop spans 13 amino acids. The CDR3 region has the DNA TGTGCCAGCAGTGACAGTCCCCATTCACCCCTCCACTTT. Amino acids: CASSDSPHSPLHF.

The CDR3 sequence is CASSNRTGTFLTYGYTF. The DNA of the CDR3 is TGTGCCAGCAGCAACCGGACAGGGACCTTTCTTACCTATGGCTACACCTTC. This chain connects TRBV21-1 to TRBJ1-2; the table's TRBD1 call for D was not verified on the DNA. TRBV21-1 is noted as a pseudogene. The CDR3 loop spans 17 amino acids.

The genes are TRBV14 and TRBJ1-6; D remains ambiguous. CDR1 is SGHDN and CDR2 is FVKESK in the germline V gene. Trimming cost V 2 bases and J 14 bases, with 10 bases left between them. CDR3 length: 12 residues. CDR3 DNA sequence: TGTGCCAGCAGCCAATCGGAGTTCACCCTCCACTTT. Encoded protein: CASSQSEFTLHF. Drawing the rest from reference TRBV14 and TRBJ1-6, the complete variable domain is EAGVTQFPSHSVIEKGQTVTLRCDPISGHDNLYWYRRVMGKEIKFLLHFVKESKQDESGMPNNRFLAERTGGTYSTLKVQPAELEDSGVYFCASSQSEFTLHFGNGTRLTVT.

Turning to this clone: Other DNA sequences from this sample encode an identical CDR3 as well. The chain joins TRBV7-8 to TRBJ2-7; 7 bases agree with TRBD1. The trim removed 5 bases at V and 0 bases at J, leaving 4 bases unmatched. The CDR3 sequence is 14 residues long. Germline assignment: CDR1 SGHVS and CDR2 FQNEAQ. The CDR3 DNA sequence: TGTGCCAGCAGCACCAGGACAGGCTCCTACGAGCAGTACTTC. Protein: CASSTRTGSYEQYF.

The CDR3 DNA is TGTGCCAGCAACACTGAAGGGGAAGAGACCCAGTACTTC. Translation: CASNTEGEETQYF. The chain uses TRBV5-6 and TRBJ2-5, with D possibly matching TRBD1 (5 bases). The CDR3 has 13 amino acids. Germline-derived CDR1 and CDR2 are SGHDT and YYEEEE. Trimming cost V 6 bases and J 3 bases, with 12 bases left between them.